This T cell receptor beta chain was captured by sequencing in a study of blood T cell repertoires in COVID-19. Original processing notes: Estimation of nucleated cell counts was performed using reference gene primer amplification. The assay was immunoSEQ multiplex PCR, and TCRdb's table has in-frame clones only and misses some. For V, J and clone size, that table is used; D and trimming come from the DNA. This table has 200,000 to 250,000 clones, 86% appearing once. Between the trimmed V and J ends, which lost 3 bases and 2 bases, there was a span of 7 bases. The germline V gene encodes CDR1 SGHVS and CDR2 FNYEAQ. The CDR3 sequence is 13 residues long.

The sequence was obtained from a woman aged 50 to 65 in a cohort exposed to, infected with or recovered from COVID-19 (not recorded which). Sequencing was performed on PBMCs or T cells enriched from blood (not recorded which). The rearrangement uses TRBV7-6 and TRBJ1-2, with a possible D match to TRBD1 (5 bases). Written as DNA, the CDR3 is TGTGCCAGCAGCTTGGACACCAACTATGGCTACACCTTC. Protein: CASSLDTNYGYTF.